This paragraph covers one TCR beta chain sequence. This entry comes from a study of cytotoxic CD8 clonotypes in ibrutinib-treated CLL. The table came from immunoSEQ multiplex PCR; TCRdb's copy has only in-frame clones and leaves some out. The repertoire holds about 270,000 clones, with 70% to 80% as singletons. In germline, CDR1 is SQVTM, CDR2 ANQGSEA. The CDR3 is made up of 16 amino acids. The J segment lost 4 bases and the V segment lost 6 bases, leaving 17 bases of the junction unmatched. Sample: PBMCs, taken at disease progression, from a patient treated with ibrutinib. This chain uses TRBV29-1 with TRBJ2-5; 7 bases are shared with TRBD2. The receptor was derived from a human donor with chronic lymphocytic leukemia. The CDR3 DNA reads TGCAGCGTCCCCCTCCCCGGGGGAGGGGTAACAGAGACCCAGTACTTC. It codes for CSVPLPGGGVTETQYF.